The next 24 T cell receptor beta chains were all read from a single sample in a study of blood T cell repertoires in COVID-19. Assay used: immunoSEQ multiplex PCR; TCRdb lists only in-frame clones, some missing. In the table there are roughly 120,000 clones, about 74% of which are singletons. The sequenced material came from peripheral blood. These receptors were collected from a man between 65 and 85 years old with acute or convalescent COVID-19.

The V and J genes are TRBV7-2 and TRBJ2-1, with 13 nucleotides matching TRBD2. The CDR3 is 18 residues long. Germline CDR1 SGHTA, CDR2 FQGNSA. V shed 1 base and J 3 bases; nucleotides not matched to a gene: 6. CDR3 sequence reads: CASSLEGTSGINYNEQFF. CDR3 sequence (DNA): TGTGCCAGCAGCTTAGAGGGGACTAGCGGGATCAACTACAATGAGCAGTTCTTC.

This clone was detected only once. The V and J genes are TRBV4-2 and TRBJ1-1, with 9 bases identical to TRBD1. V shed 2 bases, J shed 6 bases, and the junction held 7 bases outside the gene matches. CDR3 length equals 15 residues. CDR1 is LGHNA and CDR2 is YNFKEQ in the germline V gene. DNA of the CDR3: TGTGCCAGCAGCCAACTAAACAGGGGGCTCGCTGAAGCTTTCTTT. Encoded protein: CASSQLNRGLAEAFF.

This chain uses TRBV13 with TRBJ1-1; D uncertain. From germline, CDR1 is PRHDT and CDR2 FYEKMQ (reference sequence). The V end was cut by 2 bases, the J end by 7 bases, with 17 bases between. The CDR3 loop spans 15 amino acids. CDR3 sequence: CASSLNLGLSDEAFF. CDR3 in DNA: TGTGCCAGCAGCTTAAATTTGGGCTTGAGTGATGAAGCTTTCTTT.

V is TRBV9 and J is TRBJ2-3, with 8 positions matching TRBD2. CDR1 and CDR2 (germline): SGDLS, YYNGEE. After removal of 5 bases from V and 6 bases from J, the junction contained 8 bases not matched to a gene. The CDR3 extends over 14 amino acids. This chain's CDR3 is CASSPSGREDTQYF. The CDR3 nucleotides are TGTGCCAGCAGTCCTAGCGGGCGGGAGGATACGCAGTATTTT. The complete variable domain, with remaining parts taken from reference TRBV9 and TRBJ2-3, reads DSGVTQTPKHLITATGQRVTLRCSPRSGDLSVYWYQQSLDQGLQFLIQYYNGEERAKGNILERFSAQQFPDLHSELNLSSLELGDSALYFCASSPSGREDTQYFGPGTRLTVL.

This clone appeared a few times. This chain joins TRBV5-1 and TRBJ2-5; maybe TRBD2 (6 bases). The CDR3 totals 14 residues. V was shortened by 7 bases and J by 2 bases, with 15 bases between the two germline ends. Per the germline V gene, CDR1 is SGHRS and CDR2 is YFSETQ. The CDR3, as DNA: TGCGCCAGCGGAACTCAGGGAGGACAAGAGACCCAGTACTTC. Protein product: CASGTQGGQETQYF.

The V call is TRBV11-2, the J call TRBJ1-6; D not certain. There are 14 residues in the CDR3. Germline V CDR1 and CDR2: SGHAT, FQNNGV. V lost 5 bases and J 14 bases, leaving 19 bases between the germline ends. CDR3 in amino acids: CASSLGGRDVALHF. In nucleotides, the CDR3 is TGTGCCAGCAGCCTAGGTGGACGGGATGTGGCCCTCCACTTT.

This clone occurred a few times. The chain links TRBV7-9 to TRBJ1-1; tentative D call: TRBD1 (5 bases). V lost 1 base and J lost 4, with 10 bases in between. There are 14 residues in the CDR3. The germline CDR1 and CDR2 sequences are SEHNR and FQNEAQ (reference sequence). CDR3: CASSLVQGGTEAFF. CDR3 in DNA: TGTGCCAGCAGCTTAGTCCAGGGCGGCACTGAAGCTTTCTTT.

The gene calls are TRBV6-6 and TRBJ1-1; 8 bases align to TRBD1. The CDR3 is 13 amino acids. Looked up from germline, CDR1 is MNHNY and CDR2 is SVGAGI (reference sequence). The V gene end was trimmed by 4 bases and the J gene end by 5 bases; junction bases not matched to a gene: 3. CDR3 protein: CASSLTGGTEAFF. The CDR3 nucleotides are TGTGCCAGCAGTTTAACAGGGGGGACTGAAGCTTTCTTT.

The chain uses TRBV18 and TRBJ2-7; 9 bases are a match to TRBD1. The CDR3 length is 14 residues. J lost 6 bases, V lost 0 bases, and 3 bases had no gene match. Germline values: CDR1 KGHSH, CDR2 LQKENI. The DNA for the CDR3 is TGTGCCAGCTCACCACCGTCGACAGGGGGCGAGCAGTACTTC. This translates into CASSPPSTGGEQYF.

This chain joins TRBV7-6 and TRBJ2-1, with 8 bases lining up with TRBD2. Germline trimming cut 2 bases from V and 7 bases from J; bases unmatched to any gene: 7. Looked up from germline, CDR1 is SGHVS and CDR2 is FNYEAQ. CDR3 size: 15 residues. In DNA form, the CDR3 reads TGTGCCAGCAGCTTAAACGGGGGGGCTTTGAATGAGCAGTTCTTC. Translation: CASSLNGGALNEQFF.

The chain is built from TRBV15 and TRBJ1-4; no firm D call. The germline V gene has CDR1 LNHNV and CDR2 YYDKDF (reference sequence). With 1 base removed from V and 4 bases from J, the gap between germline ends came to 4 bases. This CDR3 has 13 amino acids. CDR3 sequence reads: CATSRAVNEKLFF. CDR3 in DNA: TGTGCCACCAGCAGAGCTGTTAATGAAAAACTGTTTTTT.

This rearrangement joins TRBV28 to TRBJ1-5; D is ambiguous. Trimming left V 6 bases short and J 7 bases short, with 22 bases between. Germline lookup yields CDR1 MDHEN and CDR2 SYDVKM. The CDR3 runs 16 residues. For the CDR3, the DNA is TGTGCCAGCAGCCCCCGGGGAGCGTGGTCCTACCAGCCCCAGCATTTT. Residues: CASSPRGAWSYQPQHF.

This clone was recorded once. CDR3 bases: TGTGCCAGCAGCCACAGGACTACTAACTATGGCTACACCTTC. The encoded protein is CASSHRTTNYGYTF. This chain joins TRBV14 and TRBJ1-2; D remains ambiguous. The CDR3 consists of 14 residues. The V gene lost 3 bases and the J gene lost 0 bases, with 8 bases spanning the gap. Germline CDR1 reads SGHDN; CDR2 reads FVKESK. Full variable domain (remainder filled in from reference TRBV14 and TRBJ1-2): EAGVTQFPSHSVIEKGQTVTLRCDPISGHDNLYWYRRVMGKEIKFLLHFVKESKQDESGMPNNRFLAERTGGTYSTLKVQPAELEDSGVYFCASSHRTTNYGYTFGSGTRLTVV.

The V gene is TRBV27, the J gene TRBJ1-1; the D gene is possibly TRBD1 (5 bases). This CDR3 is built from 15 residues. Germline loops: CDR1 MNHEY, CDR2 SMNVEV (reference sequence). V was cut by 2 bases and J by 1 base, with 11 bases left in between. CDR3 loop: CASSLGLGGNTEAFF. The CDR3 DNA sequence: TGTGCCAGCAGTTTAGGTCTGGGGGGGAACACTGAAGCTTTCTTT.

This sequence joins TRBV11-3 and TRBJ2-7; 9 bases align to TRBD1. Losses at the gene ends were 6 bases for V and 6 bases for J; bases not matched to a gene: 12. The CDR3 has 15 residues. Germline V gives CDR1 SGHNT, CDR2 YENEEA. The CDR3 loop is CASSGPGQGSSEQYF. CDR3 bases: TGTGCCAGCAGTGGCCCGGGACAGGGATCTTCCGAGCAGTACTTC.

V and J are TRBV7-9 and TRBJ1-1; D is unresolved. Trimming left V 8 bases short and J 3 bases short, with 10 bases between. Germline loops: CDR1 SEHNR, CDR2 FQNEAQ (reference sequence). This CDR3 is built from 12 residues. The CDR3 DNA sequence: TGTGCCAGCTCCTATTTGGACACTGAAGCTTTCTTT. Amino acids: CASSYLDTEAFF.

This clone has a handful of counts. This chain links TRBV29-1 with TRBJ1-1; TRBD1 aligns across 8 bases. The CDR3 is made up of 12 amino acids. Germline V CDR1 and CDR2: SQVTM, ANQGSEA. The V segment lost 7 bases and the J segment 1 base; nucleotides outside the gene matches: 2. The CDR3 is CSAGQGNTEAFF. The CDR3 DNA reads as TGCAGCGCTGGACAGGGGAACACTGAAGCTTTCTTT.

This sequence joins TRBV4-2 and TRBJ1-4, with 9 bases matching TRBD1. The CDR3 covers 16 residues. The germline V gene has CDR1 LGHNA and CDR2 YNFKEQ. Trimming took 1 base from V and 5 from J; bases not matched to a gene: 5. The CDR3 here is CASSQGSGQGNEKLFF. CDR3 nucleotides: TGTGCCAGCAGCCAAGGTTCGGGACAGGGCAATGAAAAACTGTTTTTT.

The chain employs TRBV30 and TRBJ1-4; the D gene is possibly TRBD1 (5 bases). CDR1 is GTSNPN and CDR2 is SVGIG in the germline V gene (reference sequence). CDR3 length equals 15 residues. With 6 bases removed from V and 0 bases from J, the gap between germline ends came to 14 bases. The CDR3 DNA reads as TGTGCCTGCCCAACTCGGGACTCAACTAATGAAAAACTGTTTTTT. Encoded protein: CACPTRDSTNEKLFF. Together with reference TRBV30 and TRBJ1-4, the CDR3 gives the full variable domain: SQTIHQWPATLVQPVGSPLSLECTVEGTSNPNLYWYRQAAGRGLQLLFYSVGIGQISSEVPQNLSASRPQDRQFILSSKKLLLSDSGFYLCACPTRDSTNEKLFFGSGTQLSVL.

This chain links TRBV5-4 with TRBJ1-2, with 7 bases aligning to TRBD1. The CDR3 runs to 15 residues. The trim removed 4 bases at V and 8 bases at J, leaving 14 bases unmatched. Germline V CDR1 and CDR2: SGHNT, YYREEE (reference sequence). The CDR3 bases are TGTGCCAGCAGCCCCGGGACAGACTACTCCTTCGGCTACACCTTC. Translating it yields CASSPGTDYSFGYTF.

The rearrangement links TRBV27 to TRBJ2-2; maybe TRBD1 (9 bases). The CDR3 loop spans 19 amino acids. V dropped 4 bases and J dropped 4 bases, with 25 bases sitting between them. Germline V gene lookup returns CDR1 MNHEY and CDR2 SMNVEV (reference sequence). DNA of the CDR3: TGTGCCAGCAGTTCCCACAGGGGGCGAGGTCTAGCGGGCACCGGGGAGCTGTTTTTT. Translated, it gives CASSSHRGRGLAGTGELFF.

V gene TRBV6-2 or TRBV6-3 combines with J gene TRBJ2-7, with 8 bases aligning to TRBD1. The CDR3 runs 17 residues. Germline V gives CDR1 MNHEY, CDR2 SVGEGT. After removal of 1 base from V and 2 bases from J, the junction contained 10 bases not matched to a gene. The CDR3 is CASSYFPPGQAAYEQYF. The CDR3, as DNA: TGTGCCAGCAGTTACTTCCCTCCGGGACAGGCGGCCTACGAGCAGTACTTC.

This clone was seen only once. V gene TRBV7-2 combines with J gene TRBJ2-5; the match to TRBD2 covers 9 bases. With V trimmed by 3 bases and J by 0 bases, 8 bases remained unmatched. Germline-derived CDR1 and CDR2 are SGHTA and FQGNSA. The CDR3 totals 17 residues. The CDR3 protein is CASSFGGSGGYQETQYF. As DNA, the CDR3 is TGTGCCAGCAGCTTCGGGGGTAGCGGGGGTTACCAAGAGACCCAGTACTTC.

J is TRBJ1-1 and V is TRBV29-1, with TRBD1 identical over 7 bases. The CDR3 consists of 13 residues. The J segment lost 1 base and the V segment lost 7 bases, leaving 6 bases of the junction unmatched. Germline V gene sequence: CDR1 SQVTM, CDR2 ANQGSEA. In DNA form, the CDR3 reads TGCAGCGGTGCGGGACAGTCGAACACTGAAGCTTTCTTT. Its protein product is CSGAGQSNTEAFF.